The 14 T cell receptor beta chains given below trace back to one sample, sequenced in a study of early T cells in non-severe SARS-CoV-2 infection. TCRdb recomputed calls from the 5' RACE reads with MiXCR, one row per CDR3 protein. The sample has 25,000 to 30,000 distinct CDR3 sequences, under 10% seen once; the top ten hold roughly 13%. Input material: whole blood. All receptors derive from an adult who was a healthcare worker with PCR-confirmed SARS-CoV-2 infection or an uninfected control (not recorded which).

The table lists this clonotype with a few counts. The chain recombines TRBV6-6 with TRBJ1-4, with D unclear. The length of the CDR3 is 12 residues. Between the trimmed V and J ends, which lost 6 bases and 10 bases, there was a span of 12 bases. CDR1 is MNHNY, CDR2 SVGAGI, per germline (reference sequence). This CDR3 is CASRPGGLKLFF. The CDR3 bases are TGTGCCAGCAGGCCCGGAGGTCTAAAACTGTTTTTT.

This clonotype occurred a few times. The chain uses TRBV25-1 and TRBJ2-3; D gene ambiguous. Between the trimmed V and J ends, which lost 2 bases and 4 bases, there was a span of 13 bases. The CDR3 has 15 amino acids. The germline V gene encodes CDR1 MGHDK and CDR2 SYGVNS. DNA for the CDR3: TGTGCCAGCAGTGAACTTGGTAGTCGGGCAGATACGCAGTATTTT. It specifies CASSELGSRADTQYF. The complete variable domain, with remaining parts taken from reference TRBV25-1 and TRBJ2-3, reads EADIYQTPRYLVIGTGKKITLECSQTMGHDKMYWYQQDPGMELHLIHYSYGVNSTEKGDLSSESTVSRIRTEHFPLTLESARPSHTSQYLCASSELGSRADTQYFGPGTRLTVL.

This chain connects TRBV12-3 or TRBV12-4 to TRBJ1-1, with TRBD1 as a possible D gene (5 bases). V shed 4 bases and J shed 4 bases, with 10 bases lying between them. This CDR3 is built from 13 residues. As DNA, the CDR3 is TGTGCCAGCAGTTGGGGGTTGGGCACTGAAGCTTTCTTT. It yields the protein CASSWGLGTEAFF.

This clonotype showed up many times. The V and J genes are TRBV7-2 and TRBJ1-1, with 7 bases fitting TRBD1. The V and J ends lost 5 bases and 4 bases, in that order; junction bases with no gene match: 7. Per germline, CDR1 SGHTA and CDR2 FQGNSA. The CDR3 runs 14 residues. The CDR3 bases are TGTGCCAGCAGCACGACAGGGTTCGGCACTGAAGCTTTCTTT. Residues: CASSTTGFGTEAFF.

The sample holds many counts of this clonotype. The chain combines TRBV7-7 with TRBJ2-5; TRBD1 might be the D (6 bases). The germline V and J ends were trimmed by 5 bases and 7 bases, with 14 bases remaining between them. The germline V gene encodes CDR1 SSHAT and CDR2 FNYEAQ (reference sequence). The CDR3 has 13 amino acids. The CDR3 nucleotides are TGTGCCAGCAGCAGACAGGATGAGGTGACCCAGTACTTC. Translating gives CASSRQDEVTQYF.

The rearrangement joins TRBV5-6 to TRBJ2-5, with D uncertain. V gave up 4 bases and J gave up 5 bases, with 18 bases separating them. The CDR3 covers 15 residues. CDR1 is SGHDT and CDR2 is YYEEEE in the germline V gene. CDR3 loop: CASSQLAPQTETQYF. CDR3 bases: TGTGCCAGCAGCCAGCTGGCCCCTCAGACGGAGACCCAGTACTTC.

This clonotype showed up many times. This chain uses TRBV12-3 or TRBV12-4 with TRBJ2-1; D may match TRBD1 or TRBD2 (5 bases each). V was clipped by 5 bases and J by 6 bases, with 20 bases between them. CDR3 length: 16 residues. The CDR3 spells CASSDTGGGQSNEQFF. The CDR3 DNA sequence: TGTGCCAGCAGTGATACTGGGGGTGGGCAGAGCAATGAGCAGTTCTTC.

This clonotype turned up a few times. The chain has TRBV12-3 or TRBV12-4 and TRBJ2-7, with a possible D match to TRBD1 (6 bases). The length of the CDR3 is 13 residues. V was shortened by 3 bases and J by 6 bases, with 12 bases between the two germline ends. The CDR3 nucleotides are TGTGCCAGCAGTTTGGACAGAATCTCCGAGCAGTACTTC. Residues: CASSLDRISEQYF.

In its sample, this clonotype was seen many times. The chain carries TRBV12-5 and TRBJ1-4; D gene uncertain. The CDR3 length is 14 residues. Trimming cost V 9 bases and J 3 bases, with 14 bases left between them. In germline, CDR1 is LGHNT, CDR2 FRNRAP. CDR3 nucleotides: TGTGCTAGCCTCGCTGGGGAGGCTAATGAAAAACTGTTTTTT. Residues: CASLAGEANEKLFF.

This clonotype was counted ten times or more. The chain employs TRBV27 and TRBJ1-1; D unclear. Germline assignment: CDR1 MNHEY and CDR2 SMNVEV (reference sequence). V was pared by 0 bases and J by 4 bases, with 9 bases between. The CDR3 runs to 14 residues. CDR3 loop: CASSLSGLITEAFF. The DNA of the CDR3 is TGTGCCAGCAGTTTATCCGGACTTATCACTGAAGCTTTCTTT.

This clonotype was seen many times. The V and J genes are TRBV4-2 and TRBJ2-2; D remains unclear. Germline V CDR1 and CDR2: LGHNA, YNFKEQ. This CDR3 has 14 amino acids. The V end was cut by 1 base, the J end by 2 bases, with 5 bases between. CDR3 in DNA: TGTGCCAGCAGCCAAGCCAGTAACACCGGGGAGCTGTTTTTT. The encoded protein is CASSQASNTGELFF.

V usage is TRBV20-1 and J usage is TRBJ2-4; no firm D call. CDR1 is DFQATT and CDR2 is SNEGSKA in the germline V gene (reference sequence). This CDR3 comprises 14 residues. V dropped 6 bases and J dropped 6 bases, with 18 bases sitting between them. The CDR3 sequence is CSASPLASTNIQYF. The DNA of the CDR3 is TGCAGTGCCTCCCCCTTAGCTTCAACAAACATTCAGTACTTC.

The gene calls are TRBV6-1 and TRBJ2-7; D might be TRBD1 (6 bases). The CDR3 has 13 amino acids. Per the germline V gene, CDR1 is MNHNS and CDR2 is SASEGT. Trimming took 7 bases from V and 3 from J, leaving 13 bases between them. The chain's CDR3 is CASNIGQNYEQYF. Here the CDR3 DNA reads TGTGCCAGCAACATAGGACAGAACTACGAGCAGTACTTC.

The table lists this clonotype with many counts. The chain links TRBV3-1 to TRBJ1-6, with a weak D call TRBD1 (6 bases). There are 14 residues in the CDR3. Trimming took 4 bases from V and 13 from J, leaving 17 bases between them. Germline CDR1 is LGHDT and CDR2 is YNNKEL (reference sequence). The DNA of the CDR3 is TGTGCCAGCAGCCCAGCGGGACAAGCTTCGCCCCTCCACTTT. Translated, it gives CASSPAGQASPLHF.